This T cell receptor (beta chain) was obtained from a study of OX40 agonist ivuxolimab in advanced cancers. Study in general: An agonistic anti-OX40 (CD134) antibody, ivuxolimab, was used to treat the patients. Each dose-escalation patient presented with hepatocellular carcinoma, melanoma, renal cell or head and neck cancer. Regarding the study as a whole: At 0.1 to 3.0 mg/kg, CD4+ and CD8+ blood T cells expanded clonally by week 6. Mean expanded clone counts were higher in CD8+ than CD4+ T cells.

To note about this clone: Its antigen is unidentified.

Trimming cost V 5 bases and J 0 bases, with 14 bases left between them. From germline, CDR1 is SEHNR and CDR2 FQNEAQ (reference sequence). The CDR3 covers 16 residues. The method was immunoSEQ multiplex PCR; TCRdb's version includes in-frame clones alone and lacks a portion of them. The sample lists roughly 58,000 clones; roughly 89% were seen once. The material was CD4+ or CD8+ T cells sorted from blood, obtained in a trial of the OX40 agonist ivuxolimab. The sequence derives from an adult with an advanced solid tumor such as melanoma, head and neck, liver or kidney cancer. This chain uses TRBV7-9 with TRBJ2-1, with TRBD2 as a possible D gene (5 bases). The CDR3 nucleotides are TGTGCCAGCAGCCCGGACTTTACAAGCTCCTACAATGAGCAGTTCTTC. Translation: CASSPDFTSSYNEQFF.